The entry below describes one T cell receptor (beta chain). The data originate from a study of T-cell memory formation after mild COVID-19. Study at large: TCR clusters largely stayed donor specific.

The CDR3 has 17 amino acids. Germline V gene data show CDR1 as LNHNV and CDR2 as YYDKDF (reference sequence). Trimming removed 6 bases from V and 3 bases from J; junction bases left unmatched: 15. Using its own MiXCR run on the 5' RACE reads, TCRdb lists one record per CDR3 protein. There are some 300,000 distinct CDR3 sequences in the sample; 15% to 20% occur only once, and 21% lies in the top ten. This receptor was obtained from a man between 18 and 35 years old who had mild COVID-19 (a few samples of this study predate the infection). Cell type and time point are not known. What was sequenced was PBMCs or a T cell subset sorted from them (not recorded which). This chain connects TRBV15 to TRBJ2-5, with 8 bases identical to TRBD1. The CDR3 coding sequence is TGTGCCACCAGAGGGGGAATATCACCGGGACAGGAAGAGACCCAGTACTTC. It translates to CATRGGISPGQEETQYF.